The 5 T cell receptor beta chains below all came from one sample that was sequenced in a study of cytotoxic CD8 clonotypes in ibrutinib-treated CLL. TCRdb keeps only in-frame clones here, not all; method: immunoSEQ multiplex PCR. The sample carries 300,000 or so clones, roughly two thirds recorded once. The sample here was PBMCs, taken after 36 months of ibrutinib treatment. The source of these receptors is a human donor with chronic lymphocytic leukemia.

The chain combines TRBV5-1 with TRBJ2-7, with a weak D call TRBD1 (6 bases). CDR1 and CDR2 from the germline V gene are SGHRS and YFSETQ. There are 15 residues in the CDR3. The ends were cut back, 4 bases at V and 1 base at J, with 15 bases in the middle. The CDR3 here is CASSPPGQSSYEQYF. DNA for the CDR3: TGCGCCAGCAGCCCCCCGGGACAAAGTTCCTACGAGCAGTACTTC.

The chain recombines TRBV5-1 with TRBJ2-5, with TRBD1 matching over 7 bases. With 7 bases clipped from V and 4 bases from J, the junction kept 10 bases outside the gene matches. The CDR3 runs 14 residues. The V gene's germline CDR1 is SGHRS and CDR2 YFSETQ. The CDR3 reads CASGKRQGTETQYF. The CDR3 region has the DNA TGCGCCAGCGGGAAACGACAGGGTACAGAGACCCAGTACTTC.

This chain joins TRBV7-9 and TRBJ1-2; TRBD1 might be the D (5 bases). V lost 5 bases and J lost 2, with 9 bases in between. Germline CDR1 SEHNR, CDR2 FQNEAQ (reference sequence). The CDR3 spans 13 residues. CDR3 sequence: CASSADRNYGYTF. For the CDR3, the DNA is TGTGCCAGCAGCGCCGACAGAAACTATGGCTACACCTTC.

The J gene is TRBJ2-2, the V gene TRBV7-8; D is uncertain. This CDR3 comprises 11 residues. From germline, CDR1 is SGHVS and CDR2 FQNEAQ. Trimming pared 5 bases from V and 9 bases from J, leaving 7 bases between. CDR3 DNA: TGTGCCAGCAGCCCTTATTGGGAGCTGTTTTTT. Encoded protein: CASSPYWELFF.

This chain joins TRBV5-1 and TRBJ1-1; 9 nucleotides line up with TRBD1. V lost 4 bases and J lost 4; bases outside the gene matches: 5. This CDR3 contains 14 residues. Germline lookup yields CDR1 SGHRS and CDR2 YFSETQ. The CDR3 coding sequence is TGCGCCAGCAGCGCAGGGACAGGGTTCACTGAAGCTTTCTTT. Translating it yields CASSAGTGFTEAFF.